This T cell receptor beta chain was found in a study of T cell repertoires in ileal Crohn's disease. Across the study: Patients had a median approximately 8-year disease duration, and under 45% were active smokers. The M6 sample came from neoterminal ileum during colonoscopy after surgery. Notes on the study in general: Clonal expansions were more frequent in active smokers than non-smokers at surgery.

Data came from immunoSEQ multiplex PCR; TCRdb stores just in-frame clones and leaves some out. The repertoire holds about 3,900 clones, with just over 70% as singletons. Time point of the sample: neoterminal ileum biopsy at postoperative endoscopy, about 6 months after surgery. A word on this clone: Its antigen is currently unknown.

V lost 3 bases and J lost 3; bases outside the gene matches: 7. Germline V CDR1 and CDR2: LNHDA, SQIVND (reference sequence). The CDR3 extends over 15 amino acids. The rearrangement links TRBV19 to TRBJ1-1; TRBD1 agrees at 7 bases. The sequence was obtained from an adult with Crohn's disease. The sequencing sample was made of ileal tissue. DNA for the CDR3: TGTGCCAGTAGTATCGTCGACAGGGACGACACTGAAGCTTTCTTT. Protein sequence: CASSIVDRDDTEAFF.